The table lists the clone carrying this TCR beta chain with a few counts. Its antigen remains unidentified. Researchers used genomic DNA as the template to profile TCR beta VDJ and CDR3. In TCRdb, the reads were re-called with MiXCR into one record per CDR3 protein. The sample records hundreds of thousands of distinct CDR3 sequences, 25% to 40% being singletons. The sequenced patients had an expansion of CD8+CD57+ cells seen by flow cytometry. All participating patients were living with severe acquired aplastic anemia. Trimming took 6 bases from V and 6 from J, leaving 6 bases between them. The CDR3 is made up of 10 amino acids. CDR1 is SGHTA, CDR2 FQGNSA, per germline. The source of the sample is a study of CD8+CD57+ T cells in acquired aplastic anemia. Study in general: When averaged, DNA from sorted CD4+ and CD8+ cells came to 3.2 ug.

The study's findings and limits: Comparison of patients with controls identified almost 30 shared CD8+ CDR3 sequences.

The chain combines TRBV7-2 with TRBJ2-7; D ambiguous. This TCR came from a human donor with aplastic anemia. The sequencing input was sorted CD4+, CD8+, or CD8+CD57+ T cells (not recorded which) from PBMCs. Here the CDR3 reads CASSYPEQYF. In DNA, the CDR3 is TGTGCCAGCAGTTACCCCGAGCAGTACTTC.